There are a few counts of the clone carrying this T cell receptor (beta chain). This specimen belongs to a study of patients and donors after allogeneic stem cell transplantation. MiXCR, applied by TCRdb to the RT-PCR reads, yields one record per CDR3 protein. Of 150,000 to 200,000 distinct CDR3 sequences detected, around 30% appear once; the ten largest clones hold 3.2%. This TCR was recovered from a human donor who was either an allogeneic HSCT recipient or a stem cell or donor lymphocyte infusion donor (not recorded which). It is not recorded whose cells these are; they may come from a transplant donor. Sequences were obtained from blood, either unsorted or a sorted T cell fraction (not recorded which).

CDR3: CASSYSADINQPQHF. In DNA, the CDR3 is TGTGCCAGCAGTTACTCGGCGGACATCAATCAGCCCCAGCATTTT. V and J are TRBV6-5 and TRBJ1-5, with D possibly being TRBD1 (5 bases). The germline V gene has CDR1 MNHEY and CDR2 SVGAGI. This CDR3 comprises 15 residues. The germline V and J ends were trimmed by 0 bases and 3 bases, with 9 bases remaining between them.